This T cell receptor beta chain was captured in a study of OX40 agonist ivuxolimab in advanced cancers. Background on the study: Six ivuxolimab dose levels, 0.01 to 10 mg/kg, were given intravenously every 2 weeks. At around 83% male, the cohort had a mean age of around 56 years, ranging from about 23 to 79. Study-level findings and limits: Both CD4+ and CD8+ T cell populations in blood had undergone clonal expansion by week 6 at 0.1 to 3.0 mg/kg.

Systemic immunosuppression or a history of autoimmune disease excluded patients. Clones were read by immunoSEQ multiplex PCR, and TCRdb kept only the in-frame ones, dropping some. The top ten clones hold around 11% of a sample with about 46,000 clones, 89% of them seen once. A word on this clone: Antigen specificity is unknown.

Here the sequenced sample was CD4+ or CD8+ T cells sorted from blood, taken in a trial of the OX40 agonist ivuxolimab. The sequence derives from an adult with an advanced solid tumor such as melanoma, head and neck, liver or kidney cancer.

DNA for the CDR3: TGTGCCAGCAGCTTGGCCGTGGGTGGCTATGGCTACACCTTC. This sequence encodes CASSLAVGGYGYTF. This rearrangement joins TRBV7-9 to TRBJ1-2; D ambiguous. Trimming shortened V by 3 bases and J by 4 bases, and 12 bases separated the two germline ends. This CDR3 region has 14 residues. Looked up from germline, CDR1 is SEHNR and CDR2 is FQNEAQ (reference sequence).